The rows below give T cell receptor beta chains drawn from one sample of a study of identifying expanded T cells in peripheral blood. Only in-frame clones appear in the TCRdb table, and some are missing; sequencing was by immunoSEQ multiplex PCR. Among approximately 75,000 clones listed, approximately 87% were seen once. Sequenced material: blood. These receptors all stem from a person aged 18 to 75 in good health. Each CDR3 is given with its conserved first and last residue. The order of the fields is V gene, J gene, D gene, clone size, CDR3 protein, CDR3 DNA. D genes are given only for firm matches. Clone size is stated in some rows and not others, as once, few, many or a class when expanded.

v_gene: TRBV19
j_gene: TRBJ1-1
d_gene: -
abundance: -
CDR3aa: CASKRGRNTEAFF
CDR3nt: TGTGCCAGTAAAAGGGGTAGGAACACTGAAGCTTTCTTT

v_gene: TRBV2
j_gene: TRBJ2-7
d_gene: TRBD1
abundance: -
CDR3aa: CASRTDRGPYEQYF
CDR3nt: TGTGCCAGCAGGACGGACAGGGGGCCCTACGAGCAGTACTTC

v_gene: TRBV11-2
j_gene: TRBJ2-5
d_gene: TRBD2
abundance: -
CDR3aa: CASSFSPLTSGSRETQYF
CDR3nt: TGTGCCAGCAGCTTCTCACCTCTGACTAGCGGGAGCAGGGAGACCCAGTACTTC

v_gene: TRBV27
j_gene: TRBJ1-1
d_gene: -
abundance: -
CDR3aa: CASSLRGGGTEAFF
CDR3nt: TGTGCCAGCAGTTTAAGGGGTGGAGGGACTGAAGCTTTCTTT

v_gene: TRBV19
j_gene: TRBJ2-3
d_gene: TRBD1
abundance: -
CDR3aa: CASSIWQGGTDTQYF
CDR3nt: TGTGCCAGTAGTATATGGCAGGGGGGCACAGATACGCAGTATTTT

v_gene: TRBV9
j_gene: TRBJ2-1
d_gene: TRBD2
abundance: once
CDR3aa: CASSLAGTSGRAGEQFF
CDR3nt: TGTGCCAGCAGCCTCGCCGGGACTAGCGGGAGGGCCGGCGAGCAGTTCTTC

v_gene: TRBV9
j_gene: TRBJ2-5
d_gene: -
abundance: -
CDR3aa: CASSVATGAGYGETQYF
CDR3nt: TGTGCCAGCAGCGTAGCTACAGGGGCGGGGTATGGAGAGACCCAGTACTTC

v_gene: TRBV11-2
j_gene: TRBJ2-7
d_gene: -
abundance: -
CDR3aa: CASSFLQGYEQYF
CDR3nt: TGTGCCAGCAGCTTTTTGCAGGGCTACGAGCAGTACTTC

v_gene: TRBV4-1
j_gene: TRBJ1-2
d_gene: -
abundance: -
CDR3aa: CASSQGQLNYGYTF
CDR3nt: TGCGCCAGCAGCCAAGGACAGCTTAACTATGGCTACACCTTC

v_gene: TRBV6-6
j_gene: TRBJ2-1
d_gene: -
abundance: -
CDR3aa: CATTGDPYNEQFF
CDR3nt: TGTGCCACCACGGGGGACCCCTACAATGAGCAGTTCTTC

v_gene: TRBV27
j_gene: TRBJ2-1
d_gene: TRBD2
abundance: few
CDR3aa: CASSVPTSGRANEQFF
CDR3nt: TGTGCCAGCAGTGTACCCACTAGCGGGAGGGCAAATGAGCAGTTCTTC

v_gene: TRBV6-4
j_gene: TRBJ2-3
d_gene: -
abundance: -
CDR3aa: CASSDSDTDTQYF
CDR3nt: TGTGCCAGCAGTGACTCAGACACAGATACGCAGTATTTT

v_gene: TRBV7-2
j_gene: TRBJ1-3
d_gene: -
abundance: -
CDR3aa: CASSLVGLDSSGNTIYF
CDR3nt: TGTGCCAGCAGCTTAGTCGGCCTCGATAGCTCTGGAAACACCATATATTTT

v_gene: TRBV2
j_gene: TRBJ2-7
d_gene: -
abundance: -
CDR3aa: CASSRDYEQYF
CDR3nt: TGTGCCAGCAGTCGAGACTACGAGCAGTACTTC

v_gene: TRBV19
j_gene: TRBJ1-5
d_gene: -
abundance: -
CDR3aa: CASTPGLINQPQHF
CDR3nt: TGTGCCAGTACCCCGGGACTGATTAATCAGCCCCAGCATTTT